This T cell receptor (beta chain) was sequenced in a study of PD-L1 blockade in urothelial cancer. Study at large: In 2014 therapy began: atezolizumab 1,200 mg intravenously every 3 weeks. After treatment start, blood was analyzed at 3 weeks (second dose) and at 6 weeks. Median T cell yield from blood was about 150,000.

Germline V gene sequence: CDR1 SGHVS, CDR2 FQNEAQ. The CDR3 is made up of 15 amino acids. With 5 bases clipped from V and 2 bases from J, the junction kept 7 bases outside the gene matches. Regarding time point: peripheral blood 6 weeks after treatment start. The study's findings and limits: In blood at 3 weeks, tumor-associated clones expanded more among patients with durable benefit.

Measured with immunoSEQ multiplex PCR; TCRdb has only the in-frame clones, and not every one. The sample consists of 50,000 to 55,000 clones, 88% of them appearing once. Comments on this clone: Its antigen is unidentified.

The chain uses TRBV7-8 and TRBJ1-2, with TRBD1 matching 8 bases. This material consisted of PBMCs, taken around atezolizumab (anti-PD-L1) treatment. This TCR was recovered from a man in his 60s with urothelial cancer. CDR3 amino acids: CASSLWGQVNYGYTF. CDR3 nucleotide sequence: TGTGCCAGCAGCCTATGGGGACAGGTGAACTATGGCTACACCTTC.